These 26 T cell receptor beta chains share one sample of origin, sequenced in a study of beta chain features in type 1 diabetes. The sequenced template was cDNA made from the entire isolated RNA. The data were produced by immunoSEQ multiplex PCR, yet TCRdb's version contains in-frame clones alone and is incomplete. The data show hundreds of thousands of clones, around 16% seen once. Material: naive CD4+ T cells from blood. Source of these receptors: a man between 18 and 35 years old in good health.

The table lists this clone with a few counts. Other DNA sequences in this specimen translate into the identical CDR3. The CDR3 nucleotides read TGTGCCAGCTCACTGGGACAGGGGGCGACCTACGAGCAGTACTTC. Its protein is CASSLGQGATYEQYF. The chain couples TRBV18 to TRBJ2-7, with 12 nucleotides matching TRBD1. The CDR3 totals 15 residues. V was pared by 4 bases and J by 2 bases, with 3 bases of the junction left unmatched. CDR1 KGHSH and CDR2 LQKENI come from the germline V gene.

In its sample, this clone was seen a few times. The chain employs TRBV9 and TRBJ1-1; D is unclear. The germline V gene has CDR1 SGDLS and CDR2 YYNGEE. The CDR3 consists of 12 residues. V shed 4 bases and J shed 10 bases, with 14 bases lying between them. For the CDR3, the DNA is TGTGCCAGCAGCCCCCCCCGAGCCGGAGCTTTCTTT. It encodes CASSPPRAGAFF. The full variable domain, in which reference TRBV9 and TRBJ1-1 provide the parts outside the CDR3, is DSGVTQTPKHLITATGQRVTLRCSPRSGDLSVYWYQQSLDQGLQFLIQYYNGEERAKGNILERFSAQQFPDLHSELNLSSLELGDSALYFCASSPPRAGAFFGQGTRLTVV.

This chain uses TRBV28 with TRBJ2-5, with D tentatively TRBD2 (5 bases). The CDR3 is 17 amino acids. V was pared by 5 bases and J by 1 base, with 20 bases between. Germline CDR1 is MDHEN and CDR2 is SYDVKM. CDR3 DNA: TGTGCCAGCAGTCCCCCCCGGAACGGGGTTTTCCAAGAGACCCAGTACTTC. Its translation is CASSPPRNGVFQETQYF.

A few counts support this clone. The genes are TRBV5-6 and TRBJ2-4; 8 bases line up with TRBD1. The CDR3 spans 14 residues. Germline V gene lookup returns CDR1 SGHDT and CDR2 YYEEEE. Trimming removed 2 bases from V and 6 bases from J; junction bases left unmatched: 4. The CDR3 loop is CASSFQGAGNIQYF. CDR3 bases: TGTGCCAGCAGCTTCCAGGGGGCGGGAAACATTCAGTACTTC.

The V gene is TRBV10-3, the J gene TRBJ1-1; no reliable D call. The CDR3 extends over 13 amino acids. Between the trimmed V and J ends, which lost 4 bases and 1 base, there was a span of 7 bases. Germline values: CDR1 ENHRY, CDR2 SYGVKD. The CDR3 loop is CAISGGTNTEAFF. The CDR3 region has the DNA TGTGCCATCAGTGGTGGTACGAACACTGAAGCTTTCTTT.

In its sample, this clone was seen a few times. V usage is TRBV5-5 and J usage is TRBJ1-5; D not resolved. Trimming pared 0 bases from V and 1 base from J, leaving 11 bases between. This CDR3 comprises 16 residues. Per germline, CDR1 SGHKS and CDR2 YYEKEE (reference sequence). The CDR3 region has the DNA TGTGCCAGCAGCTTGGTGGCAAGTTTAAGCAATCAGCCCCAGCATTTT. It specifies CASSLVASLSNQPQHF.

The V gene is TRBV5-4, the J gene TRBJ2-5; 16 bases match TRBD2. The CDR3 consists of 18 residues. The V gene's germline CDR1 is SGHNT and CDR2 YYREEE (reference sequence). With V trimmed by 3 bases and J by 4 bases, 9 bases remained unmatched. CDR3 DNA: TGTGCCAGCAGCTCGGGACTAGCGGGGGGGCCGGGCGGAGAGACCCAGTACTTC. This gives the protein CASSSGLAGGPGGETQYF.

This chain uses TRBV6-6 with TRBJ2-5, with a possible D match to TRBD2 (7 bases). Trimming removed 7 bases at V and 5 bases at J, with 17 bases between. The CDR3 contains 14 residues. In germline, CDR1 is MNHNY, CDR2 SVGAGI (reference sequence). CDR3 sequence reads: CASTPRGGGETQYF. The DNA for the CDR3 is TGTGCCAGCACCCCGAGGGGGGGCGGGGAGACCCAGTACTTC.

The chain combines TRBV9 with TRBJ2-7, with D tentatively TRBD2 (6 bases). The V end was cut by 7 bases, the J end by 3 bases, with 26 bases between. CDR1 SGDLS and CDR2 YYNGEE come from the germline V gene. The CDR3 extends over 17 amino acids. CDR3 residues: CASSVHLRRANIYEQYF. The CDR3 DNA reads TGTGCCAGCTCCGTCCACCTCAGGAGGGCGAACATCTACGAGCAGTACTTC.

The chain uses TRBV28 and TRBJ1-2; 7 bases map to TRBD1. V lost 9 bases and J lost 0; bases outside the gene matches: 7. The CDR3 is made up of 14 amino acids. Germline V CDR1 and CDR2: MDHEN, SYDVKM. The CDR3, as DNA: TGTGCCAGTAGACCGAGGGGGCCTAACTATGGCTACACCTTC. Translated: CASRPRGPNYGYTF.

This clone turned up a few times. The rearrangement joins TRBV5-1 to TRBJ1-5; a weak D match, TRBD1 (6 bases). The V and J ends lost 3 bases and 4 bases respectively, with 11 bases between them. The CDR3 is 14 residues long. Germline-derived CDR1 and CDR2 are SGHRS and YFSETQ. The CDR3 region has the DNA TGCGCCAGCAGCTCAGGGGCGCAGAATCAGCCCCAGCATTTT. This sequence encodes CASSSGAQNQPQHF.

The CDR3 coding sequence is TGCGCCAGCAGCTTGGCCGCAGACACCTATGGCTACACCTTC. It encodes CASSLAADTYGYTF. The chain carries TRBV5-1 and TRBJ1-2; no clear D. Germline values: CDR1 SGHRS, CDR2 YFSETQ. CDR3 length: 14 residues. V lost 0 bases and J lost 4, with 10 bases in between.

The chain recombines TRBV6-5 with TRBJ1-2; 9 nucleotides line up with TRBD1. This CDR3 has 13 amino acids. J gave up 3 bases and V 8 bases, and 4 bases lay outside the gene matches. CDR1 and CDR2 (germline): MNHEY, SVGAGI. CDR3 coding DNA: TGTGCCAGCGGGGACAGGGTGGACTATGGCTACACCTTC. Translation: CASGDRVDYGYTF.

CDR3 coding DNA: TGCAGCGTGGCCGGACAGGGACGGCCAGATACGCAGTATTTT. Translated: CSVAGQGRPDTQYF. The chain uses TRBV29-1 and TRBJ2-3; 8 nucleotides align to TRBD1. Trimming took 6 bases from V and 4 from J; bases not matched to a gene: 9. This CDR3 is 14 amino acids long. Germline V gene data show CDR1 as SQVTM and CDR2 as ANQGSEA.

As regards this clone: Other DNA sequences in the sample encode the same CDR3. This rearrangement joins TRBV30 to TRBJ2-5; D gene unclear. The CDR3 has 11 residues. The germline V gene has CDR1 GTSNPN and CDR2 SVGIG (reference sequence). The germline V and J ends were trimmed by 3 bases and 4 bases, with 6 bases remaining between them. The CDR3 nucleotides are TGTGCCTGGAGCCTGAGAGAGACCCAGTACTTC. Protein sequence: CAWSLRETQYF.

In the case of this clone: This CDR3 is also generated by other DNA sequences in the sample. The V call is TRBV5-1, the J call TRBJ2-3; D gene ambiguous. CDR1 and CDR2 from the germline V gene are SGHRS and YFSETQ. V was clipped by 2 bases and J by 5 bases, with 3 bases between them. The CDR3 consists of 11 residues. CDR3 in amino acids: CASSLGDTQYF. Written as DNA, the CDR3 is TGCGCCAGCAGCTTAGGAGATACGCAGTATTTT.

This clone showed up many times. The rearrangement joins TRBV28 to TRBJ2-1, with 9 bases aligning to TRBD1. The CDR3 spans 13 residues. Germline values: CDR1 MDHEN, CDR2 SYDVKM. Losses at the gene ends were 6 bases for V and 4 bases for J; bases not matched to a gene: 1. CDR3 in amino acids: CASRQGAYNEQFF. Written as DNA, the CDR3 is TGTGCCAGCAGACAGGGGGCGTACAATGAGCAGTTCTTC.

V is TRBV7-2 and J is TRBJ2-1, with D perhaps TRBD1 or TRBD2 (5 bases each). V was clipped by 4 bases and J by 9 bases, with 16 bases between them. The CDR3 spans 14 residues. The germline V gene has CDR1 SGHTA and CDR2 FQGNSA. For the CDR3, the DNA is TGTGCCAGCAGCTCAACTAGAGGGGTCAGTGAGCAGTTCTTC. Residues: CASSSTRGVSEQFF.

The chain joins TRBV6-5 to TRBJ1-2; TRBD1 is a possible D gene (5 bases). This CDR3 is built from 14 residues. CDR1 and CDR2 (germline): MNHEY, SVGAGI. V shed 5 bases and J shed 0 bases, with 10 bases lying between them. In DNA, the CDR3 is TGTGCCAGCAGTGATCCGGGACCTAACTATGGCTACACCTTC. This codes for CASSDPGPNYGYTF.

There are many counts of this clone. The chain is built from TRBV5-4 and TRBJ2-4; D not resolved. This CDR3 region has 13 residues. V lost 4 bases and J 3 bases, leaving 8 bases between the germline ends. Germline V gene lookup returns CDR1 SGHNT and CDR2 YYREEE (reference sequence). The CDR3, as DNA: TGTGCCAGCAGCATCGACCTCAAAAACATTCAGTACTTC. This sequence encodes CASSIDLKNIQYF.

This clone was observed a handful of times. The V and J genes are TRBV4-2 and TRBJ2-5; 9 bases match TRBD1. The CDR3 extends over 17 amino acids. With V trimmed by 3 bases and J by 4 bases, 12 bases remained unmatched. From germline, CDR1 is LGHNA and CDR2 YNFKEQ. The CDR3 spells CASSQVGQGRRRETQYF. The CDR3 nucleotides are TGTGCCAGCAGCCAGGTGGGACAGGGAAGGAGGAGAGAGACCCAGTACTTC.

The rearrangement joins TRBV4-3 to TRBJ1-5; a weak D match, TRBD1 (5 bases). The CDR3 is 16 amino acids. Germline V lookup: CDR1 LGHNA, CDR2 YSLEER. V was trimmed by 0 bases and J by 3 bases, leaving 12 bases between them. CDR3 DNA sequence: TGCGCCAGCAGCCAAGATCCAGGGAGGGACAATCAGCCCCAGCATTTT. As protein: CASSQDPGRDNQPQHF.

The CDR3 DNA reads as TGTGCCATCAGTGTGCGGGGGACAGGGGAAAATTCACCCCTCCACTTT. As protein: CAISVRGTGENSPLHF. The chain couples TRBV10-3 to TRBJ1-6; 10 nucleotides match TRBD1. The CDR3 spans 16 residues. Losses at the gene ends were 4 bases for V and 7 bases for J; bases not matched to a gene: 7. From germline, CDR1 is ENHRY and CDR2 SYGVKD.

V usage is TRBV5-1 and J usage is TRBJ2-7, with 8 bases identical to TRBD1. J gave up 2 bases and V 4 bases, and 8 bases lay outside the gene matches. Looked up from germline, CDR1 is SGHRS and CDR2 is YFSETQ. The CDR3 runs to 15 residues. CDR3 residues: CASSLGQARPYEQYF. DNA for the CDR3: TGCGCCAGCAGCCTGGGACAGGCAAGACCCTACGAGCAGTACTTC.

The chain is built from TRBV6-5 and TRBJ1-1; D is unresolved. The V gene lost 2 bases and the J gene lost 3 bases, with 10 bases spanning the gap. CDR1 is MNHEY, CDR2 SVGAGI, per germline. The CDR3 runs 14 residues. The CDR3 protein is CASSYALLDTEAFF. CDR3 bases: TGTGCCAGCAGTTACGCCCTACTGGACACTGAAGCTTTCTTT.

The chain has TRBV2 and TRBJ2-5; TRBD1 matches at 7 bases. The CDR3 is made up of 15 amino acids. Germline V gene sequence: CDR1 SNHLY, CDR2 FYNNEI. Trimming took 6 bases from V and 2 from J; bases not matched to a gene: 9. DNA of the CDR3: TGTGCCAGCAGCGACGGACAGGTAACACAAGAGACCCAGTACTTC. Translated, it gives CASSDGQVTQETQYF.